Below, 30 T cell receptor beta chains from the same sample are listed, as sequenced in a study of blood T cell repertoires in COVID-19. Generated by immunoSEQ multiplex PCR, the TCRdb table keeps only in-frame clones and is missing some. The sample yields over 130,000 clones, roughly 88% seen once. The sample was peripheral blood. The receptors stem from a man in his fifties or sixties with active or convalescent COVID-19.

The rearrangement joins TRBV18 to TRBJ2-5; 10 positions match TRBD2. The CDR3 sequence is 15 residues long. Germline assignment: CDR1 KGHSH and CDR2 LQKENI. Unmatched junction bases numbered 6, after V lost 3 bases and J lost 5 bases. The CDR3 spells CASSPGLAGVETQYF. As DNA, the CDR3 is TGTGCCAGCTCACCGGGGCTAGCGGGAGTGGAGACCCAGTACTTC.

The chain carries TRBV30 and TRBJ2-6, with 8 bases lining up with TRBD1. Germline CDR1 and CDR2: GTSNPN and SVGIG (reference sequence). V shed 3 bases, J shed 3 bases, and the junction held 1 base outside the gene matches. The CDR3 is 14 residues long. CDR3 in amino acids: CAWSRGLGANVLTF. The CDR3 bases are TGTGCCTGGAGCAGGGGGCTTGGGGCCAACGTCCTGACTTTC.

The rearrangement links TRBV11-2 to TRBJ2-7, with 7 positions matching TRBD1. Germline lookup yields CDR1 SGHAT and CDR2 FQNNGV. The CDR3 has 15 residues. With V trimmed by 5 bases and J by 4 bases, 11 bases remained unmatched. In nucleotides, the CDR3 is TGTGCCAGCAGCAAGACAGATAAGGGACAGTACGAGCAGTACTTC. Protein sequence: CASSKTDKGQYEQYF.

This chain uses TRBV7-9 with TRBJ1-6, with 10 bases aligning to TRBD1. V shed 5 bases, J shed 10 bases, and the junction held 5 bases outside the gene matches. The germline V gene encodes CDR1 SEHNR and CDR2 FQNEAQ (reference sequence). This CDR3 spans 14 amino acids. Here the CDR3 reads CASSQGTGASPLHF. CDR3 coding DNA: TGTGCCAGCAGCCAGGGGACAGGGGCGTCACCCCTCCACTTT.

This chain connects TRBV28 to TRBJ1-5, with TRBD1 identical over 7 bases. This CDR3 comprises 15 residues. Germline CDR1 reads MDHEN; CDR2 reads SYDVKM. The J segment lost 0 bases and the V segment lost 7 bases, leaving 6 bases of the junction unmatched. The CDR3 protein is CASTPTGSSNQPQHF. The CDR3 DNA is TGTGCCAGCACCCCGACAGGGTCTAGCAATCAGCCCCAGCATTTT.

The V call is TRBV7-2, the J call TRBJ1-1; 8 bases line up with TRBD1. CDR3 length: 14 residues. CDR1 SGHTA and CDR2 FQGNSA come from the germline V gene. Trimming removed 5 bases from V and 4 bases from J; junction bases left unmatched: 6. This CDR3 reads CASSPDRGVTEAFF. The CDR3, as DNA: TGTGCCAGCAGCCCCGACAGGGGAGTCACTGAAGCTTTCTTT.

The V call is TRBV6-5, the J call TRBJ1-6; no clear D. The V end was cut by 0 bases, the J end by 5 bases, with 8 bases between. This CDR3 region has 15 residues. Germline lookup yields CDR1 MNHEY and CDR2 SVGAGI. The CDR3: CASSYSNRDNSPLHF. The CDR3 nucleotides are TGTGCCAGCAGTTACTCAAACCGGGATAATTCACCCCTCCACTTT.

The chain recombines TRBV18 with TRBJ1-1, with D perhaps TRBD1 (6 bases). The V gene's germline CDR1 is KGHSH and CDR2 LQKENI. The CDR3 has 15 residues. V was trimmed by 0 bases and J by 1 base, leaving 9 bases between them. The DNA of the CDR3 is TGTGCCAGCTCACCACCTGGGACATCGAACACTGAAGCTTTCTTT. Residues: CASSPPGTSNTEAFF.

The J gene is TRBJ1-4, the V gene TRBV28; 7 bases agree with TRBD1. J lost 7 bases, V lost 2 bases, and 4 bases had no gene match. The CDR3 length is 14 residues. In germline, CDR1 is MDHEN, CDR2 SYDVKM. CDR3 amino acids: CASSLRGRIEKLFF. In DNA form, the CDR3 reads TGTGCCAGCAGTTTAAGGGGGCGAATTGAAAAACTGTTTTTT. The variable domain in full, with the rest retrieved from reference TRBV28 and TRBJ1-4, is DVKVTQSSRYLVKRTGEKVFLECVQDMDHENMFWYRQDPGLGLRLIYFSYDVKMKEKGDIPEGYSVSREKKERFSLILESASTNQTSMYLCASSLRGRIEKLFFGSGTQLSVL.

V is TRBV5-6 and J is TRBJ2-2; 10 bases match TRBD2. The CDR3 has 16 residues. V trimming: 2 bases; J trimming: 1 base; junction bases outside the gene matches: 2. Germline lookup yields CDR1 SGHDT and CDR2 YYEEEE. The CDR3 nucleotides read TGTGCCAGCAGCTTACGGACTAGCGGGAACACCGGGGAGCTGTTTTTT. Residues: CASSLRTSGNTGELFF. Together with reference TRBV5-6 and TRBJ2-2, the CDR3 gives the full variable domain: DAGVTQSPTHLIKTRGQQVTLRCSPKSGHDTVSWYQQALGQGPQFIFQYYEEEERQRGNFPDRFSGHQFPNYSSELNVNALLLGDSALYLCASSLRTSGNTGELFFGEGSRLTVL.

DNA for the CDR3: TGCGCCAGCAGCTTCCGGCGGGACAGCCAAGAGACCCAGTACTTC. Translating gives CASSFRRDSQETQYF. This sequence joins TRBV4-1 and TRBJ2-5; perhaps TRBD1 as D (7 bases). The CDR3 totals 15 residues. The germline CDR1 and CDR2 sequences are MGHRA and YSYEKL. The germline V and J ends were trimmed by 5 bases and 1 base, with 14 bases remaining between them.

The CDR3 here is CASSRDFNNEQFF. CDR3 DNA: TGTGCCAGCAGCCGGGACTTCAACAATGAGCAGTTCTTC. J is TRBJ2-1 and V is TRBV11-3, with D possibly being TRBD2 (6 bases). Germline V gene data show CDR1 as SGHNT and CDR2 as YENEEA. Trimming shortened V by 5 bases and J by 5 bases, and 10 bases separated the two germline ends. This CDR3 region has 13 residues.

For this clone: Additional DNA sequences in this sample encode the identical CDR3. As DNA, the CDR3 is TGTGCCAGCTCCCCCTCAGGGGGCGATTATGGCTACACCTTC. Amino acid sequence: CASSPSGGDYGYTF. The J gene is TRBJ1-2, the V gene TRBV18; 8 bases are shared with TRBD1. The CDR3 contains 14 residues. The germline CDR1 and CDR2 sequences are KGHSH and LQKENI. J gave up 5 bases and V 6 bases, and 8 bases lay outside the gene matches.

The rearrangement joins TRBV6-5 to TRBJ2-6; 11 bases are shared with TRBD1. CDR3 length: 15 amino acids. The J segment lost 2 bases and the V segment lost 11 bases, leaving 5 bases of the junction unmatched. Germline values: CDR1 MNHEY, CDR2 SVGAGI. CDR3 bases: TGTGCCTCAAGGACAGGGGGCGCTGGGGCCAACGTCCTGACTTTC. As protein: CASRTGGAGANVLTF.

With respect to this clone: The sample contains more than one DNA sequence encoding this CDR3. This sequence joins TRBV7-2 and TRBJ2-7, with 11 bases fitting TRBD1. This CDR3 contains 15 residues. CDR1 is SGHTA and CDR2 is FQGNSA in the germline V gene. Losses at the gene ends were 1 base for V and 3 bases for J; bases not matched to a gene: 2. The CDR3, as DNA: TGTGCCAGCAGCTTAGGAGGGACAGGGGGCTACGAGCAGTACTTC. Its protein product is CASSLGGTGGYEQYF.

A few counts support this clone. This CDR3 reads CASSRGGSPLHF. The CDR3 nucleotides read TGTGCCAGCAGTAGAGGGGGTTCACCCCTCCACTTT. The V call is TRBV28, the J call TRBJ1-6; maybe TRBD1 (6 bases). V shed 5 bases and J shed 9 bases, with 8 bases lying between them. Germline V gene data show CDR1 as MDHEN and CDR2 as SYDVKM. The CDR3 totals 12 residues.

V usage is TRBV7-8 and J usage is TRBJ2-7, with 8 bases aligning to TRBD2. The CDR3 is 15 residues long. Germline V gene sequence: CDR1 SGHVS, CDR2 FQNEAQ. J gave up 3 bases and V 4 bases, and 8 bases lay outside the gene matches. The CDR3 spells CASSSKGTSGYEQYF. The DNA of the CDR3 is TGTGCCAGCAGCTCAAAGGGGACTAGTGGCTACGAGCAGTACTTC.

Only one count was recorded for this clone. The chain employs TRBV27 and TRBJ1-1; D perhaps matches TRBD1 (6 bases). CDR1 and CDR2 from the germline V gene are MNHEY and SMNVEV (reference sequence). The length of the CDR3 is 15 residues. The ends were cut back, 8 bases at V and 0 bases at J, with 16 bases in the middle. CDR3 DNA sequence: TGTGCCAGCCTAAGATCGGGACAACTGAACACTGAAGCTTTCTTT. As protein: CASLRSGQLNTEAFF.

This chain connects TRBV7-2 to TRBJ2-3; perhaps TRBD2 as D (5 bases). With 1 base removed from V and 6 bases from J, the gap between germline ends came to 11 bases. The length of the CDR3 is 14 residues. Germline V CDR1 and CDR2: SGHTA, FQGNSA. The CDR3 sequence: CASSLGLPADTQYF. Here the CDR3 DNA reads TGTGCCAGCAGCTTAGGACTACCGGCGGATACGCAGTATTTT.

The genes are TRBV18 and TRBJ1-2, with D unresolved. The V and J ends lost 3 bases and 5 bases respectively, with 19 bases between them. The length of the CDR3 is 16 residues. From germline, CDR1 is KGHSH and CDR2 LQKENI. The CDR3 loop reads CASSPTPGPSGYGYTF. The CDR3 coding sequence is TGTGCCAGCTCACCCACCCCCGGGCCCAGCGGATATGGCTACACCTTC.

The chain combines TRBV27 with TRBJ2-7; 9 bases are shared with TRBD1. Trimming took 4 bases from V and 2 from J; bases not matched to a gene: 3. This CDR3 is 14 amino acids long. Germline assignment: CDR1 MNHEY and CDR2 SMNVEV (reference sequence). CDR3 coding DNA: TGTGCCAGCAGTTGGGACAGGGCGGCCTACGAGCAGTACTTC. Translated, it gives CASSWDRAAYEQYF.

The J gene is TRBJ2-5, the V gene TRBV28; 10 bases agree with TRBD2. In germline, CDR1 is MDHEN, CDR2 SYDVKM. The CDR3 covers 16 residues. V trimming: 9 bases; J trimming: 2 bases; junction bases outside the gene matches: 12. In nucleotides, the CDR3 is TGTGCCAGTACGGTGGGGCTAGCGGGAGAGCAAGAGACCCAGTACTTC. This sequence encodes CASTVGLAGEQETQYF.

V and J are TRBV6-5 and TRBJ2-7, with TRBD1 as a possible D gene (5 bases). Per the germline V gene, CDR1 is MNHEY and CDR2 is SVGAGI. V was shortened by 0 bases and J by 7 bases, with 16 bases between the two germline ends. The CDR3 has 15 amino acids. The CDR3 bases are TGTGCCAGCAGTTACTCGATCCAGGGTGGTGGGGAGCAGTACTTC. This encodes CASSYSIQGGGEQYF.

The chain carries TRBV6-4 and TRBJ2-2, with D perhaps matching TRBD1 (6 bases). Looked up from germline, CDR1 is MRHNA and CDR2 is SNTAGT. The CDR3 is 14 residues long. V was clipped by 7 bases and J by 1 base, with 10 bases between them. The CDR3 nucleotides are TGTGCCAGCAAAAGGACAGTGAACACCGGGGAGCTGTTTTTT. Translation gives CASKRTVNTGELFF.

J is TRBJ1-2 and V is TRBV19; the match to TRBD1 covers 7 bases. The CDR3 has 16 amino acids. Germline CDR1 reads LNHDA; CDR2 reads SQIVND (reference sequence). V was pared by 3 bases and J by 2 bases, with 9 bases of the junction left unmatched. CDR3 in amino acids: CASSIMGDSKNYGYTF. The CDR3 DNA sequence: TGTGCCAGTAGTATTATGGGGGACAGTAAAAACTATGGCTACACCTTC.

The chain has TRBV24-1 and TRBJ2-1; TRBD1 matches at 10 bases. J gave up 8 bases and V 4 bases, and 4 bases lay outside the gene matches. Per germline, CDR1 KGHDR and CDR2 SFDVKD. The CDR3 consists of 14 residues. CDR3 sequence reads: CATSDDRGLDEQFF. The CDR3 DNA is TGTGCCACCAGTGACGACAGGGGGCTGGATGAGCAGTTCTTC.

The rearrangement links TRBV28 to TRBJ2-1, with D tentatively TRBD2 (5 bases). The CDR3 is 15 residues long. The V and J ends lost 6 bases and 2 bases respectively, with 14 bases between them. In germline, CDR1 is MDHEN, CDR2 SYDVKM. This CDR3 is CASRNPGVAYNEQFF. Written as DNA, the CDR3 is TGTGCCAGCAGAAACCCCGGGGTAGCCTACAATGAGCAGTTCTTC.

This chain links TRBV7-8 with TRBJ1-2, with 10 bases aligning to TRBD1. Germline V CDR1 and CDR2: SGHVS, FQNEAQ. There are 13 residues in the CDR3. V dropped 6 bases and J dropped 8; count of bases not matched to a gene: 6. CDR3 bases: TGTGCCAGCAGGGACAGGGGGAAGAAGGGCTACACCTTC. It specifies CASRDRGKKGYTF. The variable domain in full, with the rest retrieved from reference TRBV7-8 and TRBJ1-2, is GAGVSQSPRYKVAKRGQDVALRCDPISGHVSLFWYQQALGQGPEFLTYFQNEAQLDKSGLPSDRFFAERPEGSVSTLKIQRTQQEDSAVYLCASRDRGKKGYTFGSGTRLTVV.

CDR3 DNA: TGTGCCAGCAGCCAAGATTGGGGGGGGGCTAATGAAAAACTGTTTTTT. It translates to CASSQDWGGANEKLFF. The chain is built from TRBV3-1 (or the pseudogene TRBV3-2) and TRBJ1-4, with D possibly TRBD1 on 5 matching bases. The germline CDR1 and CDR2 sequences are LGHDT and YNNKEL (reference sequence). V was clipped by 0 bases and J by 3 bases, with 11 bases between them. This CDR3 has 16 residues.

This clone was detected only a few times. This rearrangement joins TRBV6-6 to TRBJ1-2, with 9 positions matching TRBD1. Germline CDR1 MNHNY, CDR2 SVGAGI (reference sequence). V dropped 6 bases and J dropped 4; count of bases not matched to a gene: 15. This CDR3 spans 17 amino acids. For the CDR3, the DNA is TGTGCCAGCAGCCGAAGGAAACAGGGGGCAAGGATCTATGGCTACACCTTC. It translates to CASSRRKQGARIYGYTF.